This T cell receptor (beta chain) was sequenced in a study of T cells after somatic rescue of genetic block. Germline V gene sequence: CDR1 WSHSY, CDR2 SAAADI. The CDR3 runs 14 residues. Trimming at V came to 5 bases and at J to 6 bases, leaving 8 bases not matched to a gene. Data came from immunoSEQ multiplex PCR; TCRdb stores just in-frame clones and leaves some out. Of roughly 55,000 clones listed, roughly 96% are singletons. The J gene is TRBJ2-7, the V gene TRBV10-2; 9 bases align to TRBD2. The TCR was taken from a child younger than two. Specimen: peripheral blood mononuclear cells (PBMCs). The CDR3 DNA follows: TGCGCCAGCAGTTCCAGCGGGAGGCGGGGCGAGCAGTACTTC. This encodes CASSSSGRRGEQYF.